These T cell receptor beta chains were read from a single sample in a study of B cell selection in AIRE deficiency. Assay used: immunoSEQ multiplex PCR; TCRdb lists only in-frame clones, some missing. The sample lists 21,000 or so clones; 97% were seen once. Sequencing was carried out using conventional CD4+ T cells sorted from PBMCs. The source is a human donor with AIRE deficiency. CDR3s include the opening cysteine and the closing phenylalanine or tryptophan. The size field is filled for only some rows; it gives once, few, many or a size class.

CDR3 protein: CAIRAEGSYGYTF
clone size: NA
J gene: TRBJ1-2
V gene: TRBV10-3

CDR3 protein: CASSQRADQPQHF
clone size: NA
J gene: TRBJ1-5
V gene: TRBV11-2

CDR3 protein: CASSPRLADTDTQYF
clone size: NA
J gene: TRBJ2-3
V gene: TRBV5-1

CDR3 protein: CATSIRDSFYGYTF
clone size: NA
J gene: TRBJ1-2
V gene: TRBV15

CDR3 protein: CASTFGPKHGYTF
clone size: NA
J gene: TRBJ1-2
V gene: TRBV19

CDR3 protein: CARIWPSDQANYGYTF
clone size: NA
J gene: TRBJ1-2
V gene: TRBV5-3

CDR3 protein: CSASPGPTQYF
clone size: NA
J gene: TRBJ2-3
V gene: TRBV20-1

CDR3 protein: CASSPDSDQPQHF
clone size: NA
J gene: TRBJ1-5
V gene: TRBV19

CDR3 protein: CAIRGQVGTEAFF
clone size: NA
J gene: TRBJ1-1
V gene: TRBV10-3

CDR3 protein: CASSLAMGYSNQPQHF
clone size: NA
J gene: TRBJ1-5
V gene: TRBV7-2

CDR3 protein: CASSLGGPTEAFF
clone size: NA
J gene: TRBJ1-1
V gene: TRBV7-3

CDR3 protein: CASASFGATNEKLFF
clone size: NA
J gene: TRBJ1-4
V gene: TRBV5-8

CDR3 protein: CASSLWDRNTIYF
clone size: once
J gene: TRBJ1-3
V gene: TRBV11-3

CDR3 protein: CASSSRDPTREQYF
clone size: NA
J gene: TRBJ2-7
V gene: TRBV7-2

CDR3 protein: CASRTQTEPYEAFF
clone size: NA
J gene: TRBJ1-1
V gene: TRBV28

CDR3 protein: CSVGLGLADTDTQYF
clone size: NA
J gene: TRBJ2-3
V gene: TRBV29-1

CDR3 protein: CASSPHPLYQETQYF
clone size: NA
J gene: TRBJ2-5
V gene: TRBV9

CDR3 protein: CASRRQDPYEQYF
clone size: NA
J gene: TRBJ2-7
V gene: TRBV6-6

CDR3 protein: CASSYLSTGGYQETQYF
clone size: NA
J gene: TRBJ2-5
V gene: TRBV5-6

CDR3 protein: CASSLESSGGSTF
clone size: NA
J gene: TRBJ2-7
V gene: TRBV5-1

CDR3 protein: CASSLVGTSGNEQFF
clone size: NA
J gene: TRBJ2-1
V gene: TRBV7-3

CDR3 protein: CASSPGAAEAFF
clone size: NA
J gene: TRBJ1-1
V gene: TRBV5-4

CDR3 protein: CASSDRQGTNEKLFF
clone size: NA
J gene: TRBJ1-4
V gene: TRBV18

CDR3 protein: CASSLDSQGGDYEQYF
clone size: NA
J gene: TRBJ2-7
V gene: TRBV11-3

CDR3 protein: CASSLTSSGKTQYF
clone size: NA
J gene: TRBJ2-5
V gene: TRBV7-7

CDR3 protein: CAISEQAGRFEQFF
clone size: NA
J gene: TRBJ2-1
V gene: TRBV10-3

CDR3 protein: CASSMAGKGNYGYTF
clone size: NA
J gene: TRBJ1-2
V gene: TRBV19

CDR3 protein: CASSSQGFDYEQYF
clone size: NA
J gene: TRBJ2-7
V gene: TRBV7-2

CDR3 protein: CASSGTGFWSEQYF
clone size: NA
J gene: TRBJ2-7
V gene: TRBV5-4

CDR3 protein: CSAHRAYEQYF
clone size: NA
J gene: TRBJ2-7
V gene: TRBV20-1

CDR3 protein: CASSQVLGLRNEQFF
clone size: NA
J gene: TRBJ2-1
V gene: TRBV4-3

CDR3 protein: CASKRQDYEQYF
clone size: NA
J gene: TRBJ2-7
V gene: TRBV6-6

CDR3 protein: CASRAGGGTTGELFF
clone size: NA
J gene: TRBJ2-2
V gene: TRBV19

CDR3 protein: CASSYGRMRIDYGYTF
clone size: NA
J gene: TRBJ1-2
V gene: TRBV6-4

CDR3 protein: CATARKSGIQETQYF
clone size: NA
J gene: TRBJ2-5
V gene: TRBV6-5

CDR3 protein: CASSRDVNTEAFF
clone size: NA
J gene: TRBJ1-1
V gene: TRBV11-2

CDR3 protein: CASSPLPFAAQSSYNEQFF
clone size: NA
J gene: TRBJ2-1
V gene: TRBV11-2

CDR3 protein: CATSTSYGYTF
clone size: NA
J gene: TRBJ1-2
V gene: TRBV5-4

CDR3 protein: CASSLRGENIQYF
clone size: NA
J gene: TRBJ2-4
V gene: TRBV7-2

CDR3 protein: CASSQGGTRSYEQYF
clone size: NA
J gene: TRBJ2-7
V gene: TRBV14

CDR3 protein: CASSLEGYQTQYF
clone size: NA
J gene: TRBJ2-5
V gene: TRBV7-6

CDR3 protein: CASSIGGQASYGYTF
clone size: NA
J gene: TRBJ1-2
V gene: TRBV19

CDR3 protein: CASSQTGGSTIYF
clone size: NA
J gene: TRBJ1-3
V gene: TRBV14

CDR3 protein: CAISVASSNQPQHF
clone size: NA
J gene: TRBJ1-5
V gene: TRBV10-3

CDR3 protein: CASSQETRLSTDTQYF
clone size: NA
J gene: TRBJ2-3
V gene: TRBV4-3

CDR3 protein: CASSQGLGLYIDEQFF
clone size: NA
J gene: TRBJ2-1
V gene: TRBV4-3

CDR3 protein: CASSAWTSGSGEQFF
clone size: NA
J gene: TRBJ2-1
V gene: TRBV11-3

CDR3 protein: CASSFLVGGGSDTQYF
clone size: NA
J gene: TRBJ2-3
V gene: TRBV27

CDR3 protein: CAISRAGGYEQYF
clone size: NA
J gene: TRBJ2-7
V gene: TRBV10-3

CDR3 protein: CASSLWGWETQYF
clone size: NA
J gene: TRBJ2-5
V gene: TRBV5-6

CDR3 protein: CASTSGSSYNEQFF
clone size: once
J gene: TRBJ2-1
V gene: TRBV6-1

CDR3 protein: CASSSRGTGRYQYF
clone size: NA
J gene: TRBJ2-4
V gene: TRBV11-3

CDR3 protein: CASSQDVETQYF
clone size: NA
J gene: TRBJ2-5
V gene: TRBV4-2

CDR3 protein: CASRFRALYNEQFF
clone size: NA
J gene: TRBJ2-1
V gene: TRBV6-1

CDR3 protein: CASSQVTASGGTTYNEQFF
clone size: NA
J gene: TRBJ2-1
V gene: TRBV4-1